The TCR beta chain described here comes from a study of blood T cell repertoires in COVID-19 (dated by TCRdb to about 2020). Background for the entire study: The collaborator samples originated in the United States, Italy and Spain and spanned the acute and convalescent phases of COVID-19. The material from the prospective study consisted of cDNA or gDNA derived from T cells, B-cell-depleted T cells, or PBMCs. Deeply sampled blood TCRbeta repertoires from subjects exposed to, actively infected with, or recovered from COVID-19 were included in the dataset. The repertoires were released in a freely available public database intended as a resource for research on the immune response to SARS-CoV-2. Samples were obtained from the ongoing ImmuneRACE study (first 160 participants) and from about 1,300 subjects provided by 6 global collaborators. Sample metadata almost always included a de-identified subject ID, COVID-19 status, age in years and sex. HLA class I and class II types, where available, came from metadata supplied by the sample provider rather than from assay-based typing. General findings and caveats noted by the study authors: How much clinical and demographic metadata was included differed by source and by participant, and the metadata was provided uncurated.

The CDR3 numbers 17 residues from cysteine through phenylalanine. Here the CDR3 DNA is all that survives: 51 bases in frame from base 1. V is pruned by 0 bases and J by 2 bases, leaving 9 bases of the junction without a gene match. The germline V gene yields SGHRS for CDR1 and YFSETQ for CDR2. This clone has more than one count but fewer than ten. Which antigen it targets is not known. No much larger clone exists at a distance of one base, and base qualities are not known. TCRbeta CDR3 regions were amplified from genomic DNA using the immunoSEQ Assay, a bias-controlled multiplex PCR. For the original study's pipeline: The number of nucleated cells in each sample was estimated by amplification of reference gene primers within the assay. To quantify the absolute abundance of each unique TCRbeta CDR3 rearrangement, sequence reads were collapsed and filtered. For each sample, productive Simpson clonality was calculated as the square root of Simpson's diversity index over productive rearrangements. TCRdb carries this immuneACCESS record with in-frame sequences only. Its versions omit some clonotypes, under half of them owing to an unresolved V gene in the studies checked, with the rest unexplained. V, J and clone size reflect that table, while D and trimming were determined from the DNA. The sample profile shows about 300,000 clones; approximately 91% of them were found once. About 1.7% of the sample is taken by the ten largest.

Enrolling through a virtual design, the prospective study's participants ranged in age from roughly 18 to 89 years and lived across roughly 24 United States geographic areas. To assign participants to cohorts, the prospective study relied on clinical history that participants themselves reported in a screening survey and a study questionnaire. Recovered participants in ImmuneRACE Cohort 3 were defined by two consecutive negative NP/OP PCR tests, clearance by a healthcare professional, or resolution of symptoms. In the prospective study, whole blood, serum and a nasopharyngeal or oropharyngeal swab were collected from each participant by mobile phlebotomists. Prospective study participants could optionally give additional blood draws and questionnaires over a roughly two-month period. Before DNA extraction, prospective study blood samples were shipped either frozen or at room temperature.

The TCR sequence derives from a woman in her thirties or forties who had recovered from COVID-19. The sample comprised PBMCs or T cells enriched from blood (not recorded which). The chain is encoded by TRBV5-1 joined to TRBJ2-5; 8 of the junction bases match TRBD2. The DNA sequence follows: TGCGCCAGCAGCTTGGGAACTAGCGGAGGGGGGCAAGAGACCCAGTACTTC. This sequence encodes CASSLGTSGGGQETQYF. The full variable domain, completed from the reference TRBV5-1 and TRBJ2-5 proteins outside the CDR3, reads KAGVTQTPRYLIKTRGQQVTLSCSPISGHRSVSWYQQTPGQGLQFLFEYFSETQRNKGNFPGRFSGRQFSNSRSEMNVSTLELGDSALYLCASSLGTSGGGQETQYFGPGTRLLVL.